This T cell receptor beta chain was recorded in a study of T cells after yellow fever vaccination (dated by TCRdb to about 2019). Study-level background: Libraries from fractions with low cell numbers were prepared with the SMART-Seq v4 Ultra Low Input RNA kit. To track T-cell clones before and after primary and booster YFV17D yellow fever vaccination, bulk TCR alpha and beta repertoires were sequenced longitudinally. Two healthy male donors made up the cohort, one aged 18 to 30 years and the other aged 30 to 40 years. Blood was collected at multiple timepoints before and after primary and secondary immunization, and bulk PBMC replicates and cell subsets were isolated. The investigation overall reported the following: A small fraction of clonotypes appeared in both the CD4 and CD8 compartments, likely as a result of convergent recombination. The secondary T-cell response was found to be weaker but faster than the primary response, with a peak reached on day 5 rather than on day 15. Computational filtering was needed because FACS-sorted repertoires could contain abundant contaminating clonotypes from the bulk population. Most clones expanded after primary vaccination (around 96% of CD4 and 88% of CD8) were re-detected after the booster, suggesting that broad memory maintenance occurred. The study included only a couple of donors, which limits how far the findings can be generalized.

The sample's treatment or condition label, in plain terms: live attenuated yellow fever vaccine strain. PBMCs were isolated from peripheral blood using a standard Ficoll-Paque protocol. CD4 and CD8 T-cell fractions were isolated with Dynabeads CD4 and CD8 positive selection kits. TriZol was used to extract RNA from bulk PBMCs, from CD4 and CD8 fractions, and from dextramer-positive and dextramer-negative fractions. This clonotype was found many times. The target of this receptor is not known. Base qualities are not recorded, but no much larger clone differs from it by a single base. The CDR3, cysteine through phenylalanine, is 15 amino acids long. The kept DNA is CDR3 alone, 45 bases in frame from the first base. Germline trimming amounts to 4 bases on V and 2 bases on J, with 8 as the count of junction bases outside the gene matches. CDR1 is given as SGHDT and CDR2 as YYEEEE, both from the germline V gene.

TCR cDNA was synthesized by 5'RACE template switching, through which a universal primer site and unique molecular identifiers were introduced. Priming of cDNA synthesis was performed from both the TCR alpha and TCR beta constant segments. Library amplification used two PCR steps, and the second PCR step added sample barcodes and sequencing adapters. Sequencing of libraries was performed on Illumina HiSeq 2500 (2x100 bp) or NovaSeq (2x150 bp). The paper's processing steps were these. MIGEC handled demultiplexing of reads and collapsing into UMI consensus sequences, while MiXCR performed V(D)J alignment. Using edgeR on replicate PBMC samples, clonotypes were called vaccine-responding if FDR was below 0.01 and the log2 fold change was above 5 up to day 15. CD4 or CD8 identity was assigned to each bulk clonotype according to whether the clonotype was present at higher abundance in the sequenced CD4 repertoire or the sequenced CD8 repertoire. TCRdb ran its own pipeline on the public reads, namely fastp trimming at Q25 and MiXCR clone calling, and kept in-frame beta chains. When rows share a CDR3 protein, they turn into one entry using the most common DNA and genes. TCRdb, not the authors, supplied the V and J calls. This sample holds roughly 240,000 distinct CDR3 sequences; over 6.5% were observed only once. Of the sample, approximately 1.1% falls within the top ten clones.

Sequencing was performed on CD4+ T cells sorted from PBMCs, taken on the day of the yellow fever booster vaccination. This clonotype was obtained from a man aged 30 to 45 who received the YFV17D yellow fever vaccine. The chain links TRBV5-6 with TRBJ2-7; TRBD1 matches 8 bases in the middle. The CDR3 here reads CASSVPGQATYEQYF. The DNA sequence is given as TGTGCCAGCAGCGTCCCGGGACAGGCCACCTACGAGCAGTACTTC.